This TCR beta chain was found in a study of T cell repertoires in cytomegalovirus infection. Trimming removed 5 bases at V and 6 bases at J, with 13 bases between. There are 14 residues in the CDR3. Each CDR3 protein gets one entry after TCRdb re-called the reads with MiXCR. The sample has hundreds of thousands of distinct CDR3 sequences; under 45% are singletons. There are a few counts of this clonotype. As yet, its antigen is unknown. The V and J genes are TRBV12-3 or TRBV12-4 and TRBJ2-2; the D call may be TRBD1 or TRBD2 (6 bases each). The TCR sequence derives from a human donor in good health (CMV status not recorded). Some clones in this sample may be carry-over from other donors' samples. This specimen consisted of cultured PBMCs, obtained from culture after CMV antigen stimulation. The CDR3 DNA reads as TGTGCCAGCAGTCTGGGGGGCAGGGCCGGGGAGCTGTTTTTT. Its translation is CASSLGGRAGELFF.